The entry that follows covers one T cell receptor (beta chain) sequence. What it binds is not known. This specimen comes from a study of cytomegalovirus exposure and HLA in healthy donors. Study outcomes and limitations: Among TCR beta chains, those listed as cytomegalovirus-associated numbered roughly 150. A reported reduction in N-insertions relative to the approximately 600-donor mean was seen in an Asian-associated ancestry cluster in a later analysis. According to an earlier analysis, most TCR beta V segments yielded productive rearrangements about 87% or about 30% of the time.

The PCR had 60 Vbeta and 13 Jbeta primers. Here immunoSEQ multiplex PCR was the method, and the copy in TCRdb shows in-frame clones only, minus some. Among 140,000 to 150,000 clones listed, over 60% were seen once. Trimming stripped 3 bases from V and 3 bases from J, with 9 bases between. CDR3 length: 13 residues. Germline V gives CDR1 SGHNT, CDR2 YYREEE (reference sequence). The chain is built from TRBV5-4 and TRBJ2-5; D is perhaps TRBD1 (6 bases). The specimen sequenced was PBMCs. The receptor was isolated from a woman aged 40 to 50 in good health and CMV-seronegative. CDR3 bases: TGTGCCAGCAGCTCGAAGGGGGAAGAGACCCAGTACTTC. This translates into CASSSKGEETQYF.